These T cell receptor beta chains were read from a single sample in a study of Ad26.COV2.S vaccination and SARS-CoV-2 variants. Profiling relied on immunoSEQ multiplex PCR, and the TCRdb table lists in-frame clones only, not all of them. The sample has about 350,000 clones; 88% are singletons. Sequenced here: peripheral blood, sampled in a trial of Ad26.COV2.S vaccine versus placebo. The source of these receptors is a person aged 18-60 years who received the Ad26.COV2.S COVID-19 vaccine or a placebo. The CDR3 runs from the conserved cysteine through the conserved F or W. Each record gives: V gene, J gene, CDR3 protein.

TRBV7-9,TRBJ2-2,CASSSKNTGELFF
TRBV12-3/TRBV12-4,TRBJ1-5,CASNLGINQPQHF
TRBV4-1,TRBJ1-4,CASSESPKNEKLFF
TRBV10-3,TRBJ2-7,CASLVSYEQYF
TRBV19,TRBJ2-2,CASTRTGVGELFF
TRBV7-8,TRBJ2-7,CASSLASGRKGLEQYF
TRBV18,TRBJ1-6,CASSRSAASPLHF
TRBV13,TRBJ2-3,CASSPGTSGADTQYF
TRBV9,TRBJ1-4,CASSVGRQLGEKLFF
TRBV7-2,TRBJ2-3,CASTFTGGGGTDTQYF
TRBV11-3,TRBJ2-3,CASSLGVSSTDTQYF
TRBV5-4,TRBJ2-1,CASSKASGSAANEQFF
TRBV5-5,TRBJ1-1,CASSLARGRWNTEAFF
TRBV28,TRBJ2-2,CASNSGSTGELFF
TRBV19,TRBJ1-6,CASSIELNSRVYNSPLHF
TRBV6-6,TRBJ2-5,CASSPEGIQYSQYF
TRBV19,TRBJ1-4,CASSITGGGGKLFF
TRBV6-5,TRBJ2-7,CASRVGSSYEQYF
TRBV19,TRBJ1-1,CASSIVSGNTEAFF
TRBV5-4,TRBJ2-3,CASSTGQGFNTDTQYF
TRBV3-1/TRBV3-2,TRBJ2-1,CASSQDIGTKLYNEQFF
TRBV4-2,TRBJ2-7,CASSQIRQGLSYEQYF
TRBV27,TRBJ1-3,CASRTLGQGNTIYF
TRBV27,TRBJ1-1,CASSREFRSRRTEAFF
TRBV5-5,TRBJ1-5,CASRSLGVPNQPQHF
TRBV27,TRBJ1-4,CASSSQGQGSEKLFF
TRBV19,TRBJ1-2,CASSVYQGNYGYTF
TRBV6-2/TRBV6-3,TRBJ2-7,CASSYSWVTVDEQYF
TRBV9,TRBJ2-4,CASSVDEGNIQYF
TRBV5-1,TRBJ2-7,CASSRGQGLYEQYF
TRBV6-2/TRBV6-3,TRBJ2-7,CASSYRGGSSYEQYF
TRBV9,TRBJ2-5,CASSSQKGEETQYF
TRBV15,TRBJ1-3,CATSTRDSLTSGNTIYF
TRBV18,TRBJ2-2,CASSPFRANTGELFF
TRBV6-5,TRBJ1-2,CASSYRPGQGNYGYTF
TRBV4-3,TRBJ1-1,CASSQDTGTDDLSFAFF
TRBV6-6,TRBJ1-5,CASGHRMSNQPQHF
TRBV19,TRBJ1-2,CASSLGGQPYGYTF
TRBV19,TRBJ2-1,CASSLRDRGRVFPSYNEQFF
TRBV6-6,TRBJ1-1,CASSYHTEPNTEAFF
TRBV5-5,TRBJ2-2,CASSLAQGATGELFF
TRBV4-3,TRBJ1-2,CASSQGDQMGYGYTF
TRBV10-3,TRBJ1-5,CAISEGGTGTQPQHF
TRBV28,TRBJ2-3,CASSLLTDTQYF